This T cell receptor (beta chain) was found in a study of CXCR3-negative and CXCR3-positive naive CD8 T cells. Germline V gene sequence: CDR1 SGHDT, CDR2 YYEEEE. The CDR3 totals 16 residues. The study's findings and limits: Hydrophobicity of TRB CDR3s was greater in CXCR3-positive naive cells than in CXCR3-negative naive cells. Partial loss of CXCR3 expression followed cryopreservation; most assays used fresh PBMCs.

Points on this clonotype: Antigen: not known.

5' RACE with UMI labels generated the TRB cDNA libraries. Each CDR3 protein gets one entry in TCRdb, which reprocessed the 5' RACE reads and gives no DNA. The ten top clones account for roughly 0.38%, within a sample of about 110,000 distinct CDR3 sequences. The origin of this receptor is a human donor in good health. Some clones in this sample may be carry-over from other donors' samples. The V gene is TRBV5-6, the J gene TRBJ2-7; TCRdb designates TRBD1, a call that cannot be tested without DNA. The sample consisted of naive CXCR3+ CD8+ T cells from blood. Subset meaning: CD45RO-CCR7+CD27+CD95- naive CD8+ T cells expressing CXCR3 (TNR3+). The chain's CDR3 is CASSSPDTLFSYEQYF.